This T cell receptor beta chain comes out of a study of T-cell reconstitution after alpha-beta-depleted transplantation in children. In the case of this clonotype: Its target is not known.

Germline V gene lookup returns CDR1 ENHRY and CDR2 SYGVKD. This CDR3 has 16 amino acids. Losses at the gene ends were 4 bases for V and 1 base for J; bases not matched to a gene: 8. General study points: T-cell numbers and diversity one year post-transplant derived largely from freshly generated T cells. Several hundred expanded graft clones reportedly were the source of alpha-beta T cells about two months after transplant.

Unique molecular identifiers were incorporated into the prepared TCRbeta library. TCRdb re-analysed the PCR reads in MiXCR, keeping a single row per CDR3 protein. The sample has about 78,000 distinct CDR3 sequences, roughly 15% seen once. This specimen was PBMCs, mostly from graft donor cells, taken 180 days after TCRalphabeta/CD19-depleted stem cell transplant. This chain links TRBV10-3 with TRBJ1-1; 8 bases line up with TRBD1. The origin of this receptor is a male patient between 2 and 10 years old who had a stem cell transplant for acute lymphoblastic leukemia, so the T cells may come from the graft donor. The CDR3 sequence is CAISVNRDRKNTEAFF. The CDR3 DNA sequence: TGTGCCATCAGTGTCAACCGGGACAGGAAGAACACTGAAGCTTTCTTT.